This T cell receptor (beta chain) was sequenced during a study of PD-1 blockade in classical Hodgkin lymphoma. Germline CDR1 reads KGHSH; CDR2 reads LQKENI. CDR3 length: 16 residues. Between the trimmed V and J ends, which lost 3 bases and 3 bases, there was a span of 18 bases. Libraries were prepared by immunoSEQ multiplex PCR; TCRdb keeps only in-frame clonotypes and omits some of them. The data show roughly 140,000 clones, with nearly 80% seen just once and roughly 9.2% held by the top ten. Brentuximab vedotin exposure varied among the patients, all of whom had relapsed after autologous stem cell transplantation.

The input for sequencing was peripheral blood mononuclear cells (PBMCs), taken before the second cycle of nivolumab. V and J are TRBV18 and TRBJ2-7; D is possibly TRBD2 (5 bases). This receptor was obtained from a human donor with classical Hodgkin lymphoma. DNA of the CDR3: TGTGCCAGCTCACCGGCGGGCTATTCAAACTTCTACGAGCAGTACTTC. Translating gives CASSPAGYSNFYEQYF.